The clone carrying this T cell receptor beta chain was observed a handful of times. The target antigen is unknown. Germline values: CDR1 SGHTA, CDR2 FQGNSA. V was shortened by 2 bases and J by 4 bases, with 11 bases between the two germline ends. CDR3 length: 14 residues. The record originates from a study of T cell repertoires in cytomegalovirus infection. Study-wide results and caveats: It was HLA-C-restricted CMV-specific TCR beta clonotypes that dominated the response ex vivo. Public TCR beta family frequency separated CMV-and-HLA carriers, including in an independent cohort.

TCRdb reanalysed the reads using MiXCR and keeps one entry per CDR3 protein. Among some 680,000 distinct CDR3 sequences, 35% were seen once, and the ten largest hold around 2.6%. The sample taken for sequencing was PBMCs. The gene calls are TRBV7-2 and TRBJ1-1; D is unclear. The source of this sequence is a human donor in good health (CMV status not recorded). Some clones in this sample may be carry-over from other donors' samples. The CDR3 region is CASSLREMGTEAFF. CDR3 DNA: TGTGCCAGCAGCTTACGGGAAATGGGCACTGAAGCTTTCTTT.